This T cell receptor (beta chain) was identified during a study of OX40 agonist ivuxolimab in advanced cancers. Across the study: The patients received agonistic anti-OX40 (CD134) antibody ivuxolimab.

On cycle 4 day 1 and cycle 7 day 1, as well as at baseline, blood was sampled. This clone was recorded only once. What it recognizes is unknown. Study-wide findings and caveats: CD4+ and CD8+ T cells in blood underwent clonal expansion by week 6 at 0.1 to 3.0 mg/kg. Mean expanded clone counts were higher in CD8+ than CD4+ T cells.

Germline V gene sequence: CDR1 LNHDA, CDR2 SQIVND (reference sequence). Between the trimmed V and J ends, which lost 10 bases and 3 bases, there was a span of 24 bases. This CDR3 has 17 amino acids. The data were produced by immunoSEQ multiplex PCR, yet TCRdb's version contains in-frame clones alone and is incomplete. Of about 61,000 clones listed, approximately 90% were seen once; the top ten hold 1.2%. The sample was CD4+ or CD8+ T cells sorted from blood, taken in a trial of the OX40 agonist ivuxolimab. The sequence was obtained from an adult with an advanced solid tumor such as melanoma, head and neck, liver or kidney cancer. This rearrangement joins TRBV19 to TRBJ2-2; D uncertain. CDR3 sequence: CATSVGLSIVDTGELFF. The CDR3 bases are TGTGCCACCTCTGTCGGCCTGTCGATTGTGGACACCGGGGAGCTGTTTTTT.